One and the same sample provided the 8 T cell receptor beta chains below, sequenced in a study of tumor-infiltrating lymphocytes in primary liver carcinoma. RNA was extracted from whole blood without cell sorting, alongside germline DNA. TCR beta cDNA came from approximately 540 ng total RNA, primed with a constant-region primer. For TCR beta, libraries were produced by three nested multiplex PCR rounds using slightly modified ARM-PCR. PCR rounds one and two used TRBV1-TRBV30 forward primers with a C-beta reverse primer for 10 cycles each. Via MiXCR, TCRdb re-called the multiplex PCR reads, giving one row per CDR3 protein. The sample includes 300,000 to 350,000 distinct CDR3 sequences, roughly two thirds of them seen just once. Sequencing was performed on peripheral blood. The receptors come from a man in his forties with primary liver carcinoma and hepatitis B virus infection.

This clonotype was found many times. CDR3 loop: CASSSGQHHYGYTF. CDR3 DNA sequence: TGTGCCAGCAGTTCGGGACAGCACCACTATGGCTACACCTTC. The V gene is TRBV6-2 or TRBV6-3, the J gene TRBJ1-2, with 7 bases aligning to TRBD1. Losses at the gene ends were 4 bases for V and 3 bases for J; bases not matched to a gene: 5. This CDR3 comprises 14 residues. Germline assignment: CDR1 MNHEY and CDR2 SVGEGT.

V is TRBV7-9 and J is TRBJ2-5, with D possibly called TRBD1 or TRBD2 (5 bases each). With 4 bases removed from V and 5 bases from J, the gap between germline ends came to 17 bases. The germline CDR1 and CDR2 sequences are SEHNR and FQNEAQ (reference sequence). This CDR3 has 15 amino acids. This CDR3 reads CASSSGETVGETQYF. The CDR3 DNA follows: TGTGCCAGCAGCTCTGGGGAGACAGTTGGTGAGACCCAGTACTTC.

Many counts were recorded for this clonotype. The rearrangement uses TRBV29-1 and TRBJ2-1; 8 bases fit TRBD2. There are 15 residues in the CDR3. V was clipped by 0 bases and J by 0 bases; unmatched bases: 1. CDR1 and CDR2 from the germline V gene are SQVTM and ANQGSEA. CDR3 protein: CSVEESGSSYNEQFF. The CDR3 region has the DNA TGCAGCGTTGAAGAGAGCGGGAGCTCCTACAATGAGCAGTTCTTC.

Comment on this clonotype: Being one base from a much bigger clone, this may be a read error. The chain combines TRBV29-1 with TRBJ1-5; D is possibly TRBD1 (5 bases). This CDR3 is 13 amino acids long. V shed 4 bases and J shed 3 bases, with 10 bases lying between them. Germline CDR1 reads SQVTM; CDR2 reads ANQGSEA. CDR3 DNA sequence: TGCAGCGTTGTCGGACATATCAATCAGCCCCAGCATTTT. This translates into CSVVGHINQPQHF.

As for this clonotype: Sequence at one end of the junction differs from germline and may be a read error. CDR3 coding DNA: TGTGCCAGCAACGCTTCGGGGGGCGGCGAGCAGTGCTTC. It yields the protein CASNASGGGEQCF. This chain joins TRBV11-2 and TRBJ2-7, with D possibly being TRBD2 (7 bases). Germline assignment: CDR1 SGHAT and CDR2 FQNNGV. The CDR3 spans 13 residues.

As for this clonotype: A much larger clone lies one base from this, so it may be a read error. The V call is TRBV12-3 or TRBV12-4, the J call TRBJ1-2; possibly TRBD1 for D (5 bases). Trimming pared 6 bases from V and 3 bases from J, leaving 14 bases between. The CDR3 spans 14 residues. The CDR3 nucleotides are TGTGCCAGCAGCTCACAGGTGGGGGACTATGGCTACACCTTC. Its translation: CASSSQVGDYGYTF.

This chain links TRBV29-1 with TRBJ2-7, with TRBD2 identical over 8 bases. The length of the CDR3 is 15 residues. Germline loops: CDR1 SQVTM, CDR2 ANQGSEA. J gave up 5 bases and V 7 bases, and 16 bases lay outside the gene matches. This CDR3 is CSALRLASSPHEQYF. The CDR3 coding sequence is TGCAGCGCTCTGAGACTAGCGAGTAGCCCCCACGAGCAGTACTTC.

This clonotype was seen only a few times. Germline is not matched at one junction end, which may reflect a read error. The CDR3 reads CASSLVVNQDNEQFF. The CDR3 DNA reads TGTGCTAGCAGCTTAGTAGTGAATCAGGACAATGAGCAGTTCTTC. This chain uses TRBV11-2 with TRBJ2-1; D ambiguous. This CDR3 spans 15 amino acids. Germline V gene data show CDR1 as SGHAT and CDR2 as FQNNGV.